This T cell receptor (beta chain) originates from a study of vaccination effects on CD4 cells after COVID-19. Background on the study: Participants got two doses of BNT162b2 or mRNA-1273 vaccine. General study results and limits: Among infection- and vaccine-induced clones, marked clonal contraction occurred late after vaccination.

This CDR3 contains 14 residues. The V gene end was trimmed by 5 bases and the J gene end by 9 bases; junction bases not matched to a gene: 9. Germline lookup yields CDR1 MNHEY and CDR2 SMNVEV (reference sequence). For this clone: What it recognizes is unknown.

The culture ran for around 10 days before CD4+ T cells were isolated. Nobody among the vaccine recipients had prior SARS-CoV-2 infection (nucleocapsid antibodies were negative). It was on days 3 and 7 that half the medium was replaced with IL-2 medium. Profiling relied on immunoSEQ multiplex PCR, and the TCRdb table lists in-frame clones only, not all of them. The data show about 50,000 clones, 70% to 80% seen once. The sample was CD4+ T cells from PBMCs cultured without peptide, taken before COVID-19 vaccination. The TCR was taken from a human donor who received a COVID-19 vaccine. The chain carries TRBV27 and TRBJ2-1, with TRBD1 matching over 8 bases. The CDR3 region has the DNA TGTGCCAGCAGTACACGGACAGGGCGAGGTGAGCAGTTCTTC. This gives the protein CASSTRTGRGEQFF.